The entry below gives a single TCR beta chain sequence along with its context. The antigen remains undetermined. The germline gives CDR1 SGHRS, CDR2 YFSETQ. V was pared by 2 bases and J by 10 bases, with 9 bases of the junction left unmatched. The length of the CDR3 is 14 residues. The sample is drawn from a study of cytomegalovirus exposure and HLA in healthy donors. Across the whole study: Tens of millions of unique TCRs from HLA-typed donors were held in an early release of data.

Study conclusions and caveats: Analyses of presence and absence presupposed an approximately uniform sequencing depth across donors. It was 150 to 200 TCR beta chains that were listed as cytomegalovirus-associated. Researchers reported in a later analysis that a missense DCLRE1C variant was tied to TCR beta V- and J-gene trimming.

The PCR employed 60 Vbeta primers together with 13 Jbeta primers. Using immunoSEQ multiplex PCR, the repertoire was profiled, and TCRdb retains in-frame clones only, with some absent. The profile shows 110,000 to 150,000 clones, roughly 78% of them singletons. The TCR was taken from a man between 18 and 35 years old in good health and CMV-seropositive. What was sequenced was PBMCs. The chain couples TRBV5-1 to TRBJ2-1; 7 bases agree with TRBD1. CDR3 coding DNA: TGCGCCAGCAGCTTCCGACAGGGTTCCTCAGAGCAGTTCTTC. Translated, it gives CASSFRQGSSEQFF. Combining the CDR3 with reference TRBV5-1 and TRBJ2-1 gives the whole variable domain KAGVTQTPRYLIKTRGQQVTLSCSPISGHRSVSWYQQTPGQGLQFLFEYFSETQRNKGNFPGRFSGRQFSNSRSEMNVSTLELGDSALYLCASSFRQGSSEQFFGPGTRLTVL.